Shown below are 15 T cell receptor beta chains from a single sample sequenced in a study of cytomegalovirus exposure and HLA in healthy donors. TCRdb's copy holds only in-frame clones and misses some; the assay was immunoSEQ multiplex PCR. The sample has around 90,000 clones, around 82% seen once. The sample comprised PBMCs. These receptors all stem from a woman younger than 35 in good health and CMV-seropositive.

In its sample, this clone was seen once. At one end, the junction sequence differs from germline, possibly due to a read error. V is TRBV28 and J is TRBJ1-2; possible D gene TRBD1, 6 bases. The CDR3 consists of 10 residues. CDR1 is MDHEN, CDR2 SYDVKM, per germline. CDR3 in DNA: TGTGCCAGCATTAAGGACAGTATCGACTTC. Translated: CASIKDSIDF.

CDR3 nucleotide sequence: TGTGCCAGCAGCCGGCAGGGTGGGGATCCTGGGGCCAACGTCCTGACTTTC. It translates to CASSRQGGDPGANVLTF. The chain combines TRBV4-2 with TRBJ2-6; D possibly corresponds to TRBD1 (5 bases). V shed 4 bases and J shed 2 bases, with 15 bases lying between them. The V gene's germline CDR1 is LGHNA and CDR2 YNFKEQ. The CDR3 sequence is 17 residues long.

CDR3 coding DNA: TGTGCCAGCACCCAATACCCAGGGGCAGTCGAAGGCTACACCTTC. It encodes CASTQYPGAVEGYTF. The chain recombines TRBV7-2 with TRBJ1-2; TRBD1 is a possible D gene (6 bases). The CDR3 is 15 amino acids. V was shortened by 7 bases and J by 8 bases, with 23 bases between the two germline ends. Germline-derived CDR1 and CDR2 are SGHTA and FQGNSA. Full variable domain (remainder filled in from reference TRBV7-2 and TRBJ1-2): GAGVSQSPSNKVTEKGKDVELRCDPISGHTALYWYRQSLGQGLEFLIYFQGNSAPDKSGLPSDRFSAERTGGSVSTLTIQRTQQEDSAVYLCASTQYPGAVEGYTFGSGTRLTVV.

The chain carries TRBV15 and TRBJ2-3; 12 bases are a match to TRBD1. The junction had 3 bases not matched to a gene; V was cut back by 2 bases and J by 0 bases. This CDR3 has 17 amino acids. The V gene's germline CDR1 is LNHNV and CDR2 YYDKDF (reference sequence). The CDR3 DNA sequence: TGTGCCACCAGCAGACCGGGACAGGGGGCGAGCACAGATACGCAGTATTTT. Its protein product is CATSRPGQGASTDTQYF.

This chain uses TRBV10-1 with TRBJ1-1; 7 bases align to TRBD1. The CDR3 is 13 amino acids. The ends lost 5 bases at V and 1 base at J; junction bases unmatched: 1. Germline V gene sequence: CDR1 WNHNN, CDR2 SYGVQD (reference sequence). The CDR3 here is CASSTGANTEAFF. As DNA, the CDR3 is TGCGCCAGCAGTACAGGGGCGAACACTGAAGCTTTCTTT.

This sequence joins TRBV20-1 and TRBJ1-1; possible D gene TRBD1, 5 bases. V gave up 5 bases and J gave up 9 bases, with 10 bases separating them. Germline lookup yields CDR1 DFQATT and CDR2 SNEGSKA (reference sequence). CDR3 length: 10 amino acids. This CDR3 reads CSAGRGKAFF. The CDR3 DNA follows: TGCAGTGCTGGGCGGGGGAAAGCTTTCTTT.

The chain carries TRBV20-1 and TRBJ1-2; 7 positions match TRBD1. The CDR3 spans 11 residues. Unmatched junction bases numbered 6, after V lost 6 bases and J lost 8 bases. Germline assignment: CDR1 DFQATT and CDR2 SNEGSKA (reference sequence). CDR3 amino acids: CSAEGARGYTF. The CDR3, as DNA: TGCAGTGCGGAGGGGGCGCGAGGCTACACCTTC.

The CDR3 region is CASGLGQSLTDTQYF. The CDR3, as DNA: TGTGCTAGTGGTTTGGGACAGAGCCTCACAGATACGCAGTATTTT. J is TRBJ2-3 and V is TRBV12-5, with D perhaps TRBD1 (5 bases). The CDR3 spans 15 residues. Trimming took off 1 base at V and 2 bases at J, with 10 bases between the two ends. Germline V gives CDR1 LGHNT, CDR2 FRNRAP.

This clone was counted a few times. The chain has TRBV14 and TRBJ1-2; 7 bases align to TRBD1. The J segment lost 2 bases and the V segment lost 1 base, leaving 10 bases of the junction unmatched. Germline CDR1 SGHDN, CDR2 FVKESK. This CDR3 has 17 amino acids. This CDR3 reads CASSQGFTGARNYGYTF. The CDR3 DNA reads as TGTGCCAGCAGCCAAGGATTCACAGGGGCCCGAAACTATGGCTACACCTTC.

The chain employs TRBV6-6 and TRBJ1-1, with 8 bases fitting TRBD1. CDR3 length equals 15 residues. Trimming cost V 2 bases and J 0 bases; bases outside gene matches: 2. From germline, CDR1 is MNHNY and CDR2 SVGAGI (reference sequence). CDR3 region: CASSYGDRMNTEAFF. The CDR3 DNA follows: TGTGCCAGCAGTTACGGGGACAGGATGAACACTGAAGCTTTCTTT.

This clone was observed a few times. Here the CDR3 DNA reads TGTGCCAGCAGCGAAATACACGGGCGGGCTCAGCCCCAGCATTTT. Its protein is CASSEIHGRAQPQHF. This sequence joins TRBV7-8 and TRBJ1-5; no definite D call. The V end was cut by 5 bases, the J end by 6 bases, with 17 bases between. Looked up from germline, CDR1 is SGHVS and CDR2 is FQNEAQ. The CDR3 sequence is 15 residues long.

CDR3 loop: CASRPFPGREGAGANVLTF. CDR3 coding DNA: TGTGCCAGCAGACCTTTCCCAGGACGGGAAGGCGCTGGGGCCAACGTCCTGACTTTC. The chain has TRBV21-1 and TRBJ2-6; the DNA was not used to check the table's D call, TRBD2. TRBV21-1 is assigned pseudogene status. The CDR3 totals 19 residues.

The V and J genes are TRBV2 and TRBJ1-2; 7 nucleotides line up with TRBD1. This CDR3 spans 15 amino acids. V was clipped by 7 bases and J by 4 bases; unmatched bases: 12. CDR1 is SNHLY and CDR2 is FYNNEI in the germline V gene. CDR3 sequence: CASINRGEGVYGYTF. Written as DNA, the CDR3 is TGTGCCAGCATTAACAGGGGAGAGGGAGTCTATGGCTACACCTTC.

This clone was recorded a few times. The identical CDR3 is also encoded by other nucleotide sequences in the sample. The chain recombines TRBV5-1 with TRBJ1-6; D not resolved. V was pared by 4 bases and J by 5 bases, with 7 bases between. Germline V gene lookup returns CDR1 SGHRS and CDR2 YFSETQ. This CDR3 is 13 amino acids long. The CDR3 nucleotides read TGCGCCAGCAGCAGCACAGATAATTCACCCCTCCACTTT. Amino acid sequence: CASSSTDNSPLHF.

V and J are TRBV28 and TRBJ2-2; 7 positions agree with TRBD1. The CDR3 spans 15 residues. Germline CDR1 is MDHEN and CDR2 is SYDVKM. Losses at the gene ends were 5 bases for V and 1 base for J; bases not matched to a gene: 4. CDR3 amino acids: CASSGDSLNTGELFF. The CDR3 DNA reads TGTGCCAGCAGTGGGGACAGTCTGAACACCGGGGAGCTGTTTTTT.